A single sample gave rise to the 22 T cell receptor beta chains below, sequenced in a study of T cell repertoires in cytomegalovirus infection. Each CDR3 protein gets one entry after TCRdb re-called the reads with MiXCR. The data show nearly 550,000 distinct CDR3 sequences, 16% seen once. Sequencing was carried out using CD8+ T cells from PBMCs. All receptors come from a human donor in good health (CMV status not recorded). Some clones in this sample may be carry-over from other donors' samples.

The V gene is TRBV30, the J gene TRBJ1-1; TRBD1 agrees at 7 bases. Per germline, CDR1 GTSNPN and CDR2 SVGIG (reference sequence). Germline trimming cut 8 bases from V and 1 base from J; bases unmatched to any gene: 10. The CDR3 totals 14 residues. CDR3 sequence reads: CATERQGPNTEAFF. CDR3 bases: TGTGCCACCGAGCGACAGGGACCGAACACTGAAGCTTTCTTT.

This clonotype was seen many times. This CDR3 is CASSPTPGNSPLHF. In nucleotides, the CDR3 is TGTGCCAGCAGTCCCACTCCTGGGAATTCACCCCTCCACTTT. The genes are TRBV12-3 or TRBV12-4 and TRBJ1-6, with D uncertain. The V and J ends lost 5 bases and 7 bases respectively, with 12 bases between them. The CDR3 spans 14 residues.

The chain combines TRBV20-1 with TRBJ2-7; D not certain. CDR3 length: 15 residues. CDR1 and CDR2 (germline): DFQATT, SNEGSKA (reference sequence). Trimming took off 0 bases at V and 0 bases at J, with 12 bases between the two ends. CDR3 residues: CSARDPTAISYEQYF. CDR3 nucleotide sequence: TGCAGTGCTAGAGATCCTACTGCGATCTCCTACGAGCAGTACTTC.

The J gene is TRBJ2-3, the V gene TRBV5-6; the D gene is possibly TRBD2 (5 bases). CDR1 and CDR2 from the germline V gene are SGHDT and YYEEEE. This CDR3 region has 17 residues. V was pared by 3 bases and J by 0 bases, with 17 bases between. The DNA of the CDR3 is TGTGCCAGCAGCTCACCCCTTAGCGTTTATAGCACAGATACGCAGTATTTT. As protein: CASSSPLSVYSTDTQYF.

This clonotype was seen many times. V and J are TRBV11-3 and TRBJ2-7; 11 nucleotides agree with TRBD1. This CDR3 is built from 14 residues. Germline V gives CDR1 SGHNT, CDR2 YENEEA. V trimming: 5 bases; J trimming: 5 bases; junction bases outside the gene matches: 5. CDR3 in amino acids: CASSPSDRGHEQYF. DNA for the CDR3: TGTGCCAGCAGCCCATCGGACAGGGGGCACGAGCAGTACTTC.

V gene TRBV3-1 combines with J gene TRBJ2-1, with a tentative D call TRBD1 (6 bases). The CDR3 runs 15 residues. V shed 5 bases and J shed 4 bases, with 15 bases lying between them. Germline-derived CDR1 and CDR2 are LGHDT and YNNKEL (reference sequence). This CDR3 reads CASSSGQLLYNEQFF. The CDR3 DNA reads as TGTGCCAGCAGCTCTGGACAGCTCCTATACAATGAGCAGTTCTTC.

This clonotype was picked up a small number of times. The chain combines TRBV7-9 with TRBJ2-5; 8 positions agree with TRBD1. The V and J ends lost 3 bases and 5 bases, in that order; junction bases with no gene match: 8. This CDR3 contains 15 residues. Germline V gene lookup returns CDR1 SEHNR and CDR2 FQNEAQ (reference sequence). The CDR3 DNA sequence: TGTGCCAGCAGCTTTTTCGGGACAGGAGTGGAGACCCAGTACTTC. Translated, it gives CASSFFGTGVETQYF.

This chain uses TRBV4-1 with TRBJ2-7, with TRBD1 as a possible D gene (6 bases). The ends were cut back, 3 bases at V and 5 bases at J, with 8 bases in the middle. There are 12 residues in the CDR3. CDR1 MGHRA and CDR2 YSYEKL come from the germline V gene. The CDR3 loop reads CASSQGADEQYF. The CDR3 region has the DNA TGCGCCAGCAGCCAGGGGGCCGACGAGCAGTACTTC.

A remark on this clonotype: This may arise from a read error, as a much more abundant clone is one base away. This chain joins TRBV6-1 and TRBJ1-2; tentatively, D is TRBD1 (5 bases). Trimming cost V 5 bases and J 8 bases, with 21 bases left between them. CDR1 and CDR2 from the germline V gene are MNHNS and SASEGT. The CDR3 consists of 15 residues. The CDR3 here is CASSYGVGTLAGYTF. The CDR3 coding sequence is TGTGCCAGCAGTTACGGTGTCGGGACTCTAGCCGGCTACACCTTC.

This clonotype has at least ten counts. J is TRBJ1-1 and V is TRBV12-3 or TRBV12-4; TRBD1 agrees at 7 bases. V dropped 6 bases and J dropped 4; count of bases not matched to a gene: 5. The CDR3 spans 13 residues. DNA of the CDR3: TGTGCCAGCAGAAGACAGGGTGGCACTGAAGCTTTCTTT. Translating gives CASRRQGGTEAFF.

This clonotype turned up a few times. The chain links TRBV7-3 to TRBJ2-7; D is undetermined. This CDR3 has 13 amino acids. Trimming removed 5 bases at V and 3 bases at J, with 11 bases between. The germline V gene has CDR1 SGHTA and CDR2 FQGTGA. For the CDR3, the DNA is TGTGCCAGCAGCCAGGAACTGTTCTACGAGCAGTACTTC. Its protein product is CASSQELFYEQYF.

This clonotype has just one count. The junction differs from germline at one of its ends, possibly a read error. J is TRBJ1-1 and V is TRBV7-6; possibly TRBD1 for D (5 bases). CDR1 and CDR2 from the germline V gene are SGHVS and FNYEAQ. CDR3 length: 17 amino acids. The CDR3 loop reads CARSFPPGREGKTEAFF. The CDR3 nucleotides read TGTGCCAGAAGCTTCCCTCCGGGGAGAGAGGGGAAAACTGAAGCTTTCTTT.

This clonotype was recorded many times. The chain employs TRBV28 and TRBJ2-2; 9 bases are a match to TRBD2. This CDR3 is built from 18 residues. V was clipped by 6 bases and J by 5 bases; unmatched bases: 16. The germline V gene encodes CDR1 MDHEN and CDR2 SYDVKM. CDR3 DNA: TGTGCCAGCAGCCCCAGTGTAGCGGGAGTTCTTCGTACCGGGGAGCTGTTTTTT. Protein sequence: CASSPSVAGVLRTGELFF.

The V gene is TRBV27, the J gene TRBJ2-1, with D tentatively TRBD2 (6 bases). The CDR3 runs 15 residues. Looked up from germline, CDR1 is MNHEY and CDR2 is SMNVEV (reference sequence). Trimming left V 2 bases short and J 4 bases short, with 12 bases between. CDR3 loop: CASSLASEGYNEQFF. The CDR3 DNA reads TGTGCCAGCAGTTTAGCTAGCGAAGGTTACAATGAGCAGTTCTTC.

The sample holds many counts of this clonotype. The chain is built from TRBV7-9 and TRBJ1-3; 7 bases are shared with TRBD1. Germline lookup yields CDR1 SEHNR and CDR2 FQNEAQ (reference sequence). After removal of 3 bases from V and 9 bases from J, the junction contained 17 bases not matched to a gene. This CDR3 is 17 amino acids long. Written as DNA, the CDR3 is TGTGCCAGCAGCTTGCCTAAAGGGGACAGCCTCGATGGCACCATATATTTT. Its translation: CASSLPKGDSLDGTIYF.

This clonotype was recorded many times. The chain combines TRBV6-1 with TRBJ2-5, with 7 bases matching TRBD2. CDR3 length: 14 residues. Germline trimming cut 6 bases from V and 5 bases from J; bases unmatched to any gene: 9. CDR1 and CDR2 from the germline V gene are MNHNS and SASEGT. The CDR3 sequence: CASRESGISETQYF. The CDR3 DNA follows: TGTGCCAGCAGGGAGAGCGGGATATCGGAGACCCAGTACTTC.

This clonotype was observed a handful of times. The V and J genes are TRBV3-1 and TRBJ2-3, with 14 bases aligning to TRBD2. The CDR3 length is 19 residues. Germline loops: CDR1 LGHDT, CDR2 YNNKEL (reference sequence). The V segment lost 3 bases and the J segment 2 bases; nucleotides outside the gene matches: 10. The CDR3 DNA reads as TGTGCCAGCAGCCACCCCTACGGACTAGCGGGGGGCCCCACAGATACGCAGTATTTT. Amino acids: CASSHPYGLAGGPTDTQYF.

This clonotype was counted ten times or more. The J gene is TRBJ2-2, the V gene TRBV6-5, with TRBD1 as a possible D gene (5 bases). Germline V gene data show CDR1 as MNHEY and CDR2 as SVGAGI. This CDR3 comprises 13 residues. V was clipped by 6 bases and J by 7 bases, with 12 bases between them. This CDR3 is CASRQGRVGELFF. The CDR3 DNA is TGTGCCAGCAGGCAGGGTCGGGTCGGGGAGCTGTTTTTT.

The rearrangement links TRBV7-9 to TRBJ2-5, with TRBD2 as a possible D gene (6 bases). The CDR3 loop spans 15 amino acids. The V and J ends lost 3 bases and 0 bases respectively, with 11 bases between them. Germline loops: CDR1 SEHNR, CDR2 FQNEAQ (reference sequence). CDR3 bases: TGTGCCAGCAGCTTCCCAGGAGGGTACCAAGAGACCCAGTACTTC. It is translated as CASSFPGGYQETQYF.

This clonotype was detected ten times or more. The genes are TRBV6-1 and TRBJ2-1; 13 bases are a match to TRBD2. The germline V gene encodes CDR1 MNHNS and CDR2 SASEGT. The CDR3 runs 18 residues. The junction had 7 bases not matched to a gene; V was cut back by 3 bases and J by 2 bases. This CDR3 reads CASSEPGLAGDTYNEQFF. The DNA of the CDR3 is TGTGCCAGCAGTGAGCCCGGACTAGCGGGGGACACCTACAATGAGCAGTTCTTC.

This clonotype was counted ten times or more. The chain uses TRBV7-9 and TRBJ2-1; D is uncertain. Germline V gene data show CDR1 as SEHNR and CDR2 as FQNEAQ (reference sequence). CDR3 size: 12 residues. The V gene lost 4 bases and the J gene lost 9 bases, with 10 bases spanning the gap. The CDR3 DNA is TGTGCCAGCAGCTCCCGGTGGGGTGAGCAGTTCTTC. As protein: CASSSRWGEQFF.

This clonotype occurred many times. This chain uses TRBV9 with TRBJ1-1; weak D call: TRBD1 (5 bases). V was clipped by 4 bases and J by 6 bases, with 13 bases between them. CDR1 SGDLS and CDR2 YYNGEE come from the germline V gene. CDR3 length equals 13 residues. CDR3 nucleotide sequence: TGTGCCAGCAGCTCAGGCACAGGCTCTGAAGCTTTCTTT. Translation: CASSSGTGSEAFF.